The T cell receptor beta chain described here comes from a study of cytomegalovirus exposure and HLA in healthy donors. Study background: About 79 million unique TCRs from HLA-typed donors were held in an early data release. Study-level points and caveats: Among immune exposure information, only CMV serostatus was available. The authors excluded some V segments, including TRBV6-2 and TRBV6-3, as indistinguishable.

Though nominally healthy at sampling, donors likely had unrecorded immune exposures. Of note for this clone: The antigen is not known.

The CDR3 runs to 14 residues. The germline CDR1 and CDR2 sequences are MNHNS and SASEGT. Trimming cost V 4 bases and J 8 bases, with 17 bases left between them. PCR employed 60 Vbeta and 13 Jbeta primers. The method was immunoSEQ multiplex PCR; TCRdb's version includes in-frame clones alone and lacks a portion of them. This sample carries under 150,000 clones, nearly 65% of them seen once, and the ten largest clones take over 8%. The sequenced sample consisted of PBMCs. This receptor was obtained from a man in his forties in good health and CMV-seropositive. The chain couples TRBV6-1 to TRBJ1-2; no reliable D call. The CDR3 is CASSGPGRVGGYTF. Here the CDR3 DNA reads TGTGCCAGCAGTGGTCCCGGGAGGGTGGGGGGCTACACCTTC.